In this sample, the clone carrying this TCR beta chain turned up a few times. TCRbeta library construction was performed incorporating unique molecular identifiers. TCRdb reanalysed the PCR reads using MiXCR and keeps one entry per CDR3 protein. The sample shows about half a million distinct CDR3 sequences, about 12% of them seen only once. This sample stems from a study of T-cell reconstitution after alpha-beta-depleted transplantation in children. There are 16 residues in the CDR3. From germline, CDR1 is MNHEY and CDR2 SMNVEV (reference sequence). The V and J ends lost 4 bases and 6 bases respectively, with 19 bases between them.

The TCR sequence derives from a human donor who donated a stem cell graft to a child with combined immunodeficiency. This specimen consisted of PBMCs from the stem cell graft donor, obtained from the stem cell graft. The V call is TRBV27, the J call TRBJ2-1; tentative D call: TRBD1 (6 bases). The CDR3 here is CASSSPRGSMSNEQFF. The CDR3 bases are TGTGCCAGCAGTTCCCCCAGGGGCTCGATGAGCAATGAGCAGTTCTTC.